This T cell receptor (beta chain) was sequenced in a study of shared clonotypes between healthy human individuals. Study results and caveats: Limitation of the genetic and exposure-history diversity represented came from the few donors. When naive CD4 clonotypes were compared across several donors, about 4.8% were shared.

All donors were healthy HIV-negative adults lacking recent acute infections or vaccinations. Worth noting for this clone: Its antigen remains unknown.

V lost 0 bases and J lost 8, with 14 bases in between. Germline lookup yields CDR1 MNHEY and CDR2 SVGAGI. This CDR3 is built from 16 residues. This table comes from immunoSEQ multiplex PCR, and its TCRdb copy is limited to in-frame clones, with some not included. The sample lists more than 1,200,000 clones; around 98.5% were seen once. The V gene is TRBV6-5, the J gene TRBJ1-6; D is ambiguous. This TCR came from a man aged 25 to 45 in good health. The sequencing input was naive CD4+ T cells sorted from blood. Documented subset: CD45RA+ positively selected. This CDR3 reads CASSYSMGLLYSPLHF. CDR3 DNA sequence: TGTGCCAGCAGTTACTCGATGGGTTTGTTGTATTCACCCCTCCACTTT.